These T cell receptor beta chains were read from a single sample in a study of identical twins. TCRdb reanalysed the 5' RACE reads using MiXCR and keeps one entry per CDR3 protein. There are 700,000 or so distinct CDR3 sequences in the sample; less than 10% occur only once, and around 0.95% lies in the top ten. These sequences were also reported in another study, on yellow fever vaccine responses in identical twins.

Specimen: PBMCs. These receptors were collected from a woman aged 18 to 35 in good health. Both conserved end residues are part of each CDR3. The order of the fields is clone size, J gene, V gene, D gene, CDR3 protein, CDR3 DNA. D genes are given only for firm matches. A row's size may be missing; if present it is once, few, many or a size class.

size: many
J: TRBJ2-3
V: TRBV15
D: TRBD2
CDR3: CATSRALAGGTDTQYF
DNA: TGTGCCACCAGCAGAGCTCTAGCGGGAGGCACAGATACGCAGTATTTT

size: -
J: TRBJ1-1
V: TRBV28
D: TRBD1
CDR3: CASRALDRENTEAFF
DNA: TGTGCCAGCAGGGCTTTGGACAGGGAGAACACTGAAGCTTTCTTT

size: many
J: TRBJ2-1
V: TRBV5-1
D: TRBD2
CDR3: CASSPGLAVYNEQFF
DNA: TGTGCCAGCAGCCCGGGACTAGCGGTTTACAATGAGCAGTTCTTC

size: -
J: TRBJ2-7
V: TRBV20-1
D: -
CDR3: CSAREVPITAEQYF
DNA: TGCAGTGCTAGAGAAGTTCCAATAACGGCCGAGCAGTACTTC

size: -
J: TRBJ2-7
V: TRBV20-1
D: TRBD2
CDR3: CSARALSGLAGGTYEQYF
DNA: TGCAGTGCTAGAGCCCTCTCGGGACTAGCGGGGGGAACCTACGAGCAGTACTTC

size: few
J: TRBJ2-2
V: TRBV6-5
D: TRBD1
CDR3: CASSYARQGIGELFF
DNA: TGTGCCAGCAGTTACGCAAGACAGGGTATCGGGGAGCTGTTTTTT

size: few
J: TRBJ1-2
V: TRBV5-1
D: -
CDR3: CASSLAGVGNYGYTF
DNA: TGCGCCAGCAGCTTGGCCGGTGTGGGGAACTATGGCTACACCTTC

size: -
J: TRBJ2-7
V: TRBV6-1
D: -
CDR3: CASSGSISYEQYF
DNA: TGTGCCAGCTCCGGGTCTATCTCCTACGAGCAGTACTTC

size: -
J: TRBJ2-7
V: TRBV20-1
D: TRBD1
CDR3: CSADTGVPPYEQYF
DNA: TGCAGTGCTGACACAGGGGTCCCACCCTACGAGCAGTACTTC

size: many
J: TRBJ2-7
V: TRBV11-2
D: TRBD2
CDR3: CASSLLPTSGRARYEQYF
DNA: TGTGCCAGCAGCTTATTGCCCACTAGCGGGAGGGCCCGGTACGAGCAGTACTTC